What follows describes a single T cell receptor (beta chain). Its cognate antigen has yet to be identified. Base qualities are missing; no much larger clone stands one base away. Trimming leaves V shorter by 3 bases and J shorter by 0 bases, with the junction holding 14 bases beyond the gene matches. Reading the germline V gene gives CDR1 SGHRS and CDR2 YFSETQ. Including cysteine and phenylalanine, the CDR3 has 19 amino acids. The CDR3 DNA has 57 bases and is translated from base 1. Library method: the immunoSEQ multiplex PCR assay. Processing in the source paper ran as follows. A statistical classification framework was built for diagnosing cytomegalovirus status from the catalog of TCR beta chain sequences. The table comes from immuneACCESS by way of TCRdb, which keeps in-frame sequences with V and J called. Part of the clones is missing from these tables; in studies checked, under half for an unresolved V gene and the rest for unknown reasons. Clone size and V and J calls were adopted from that table, with D and trimming inferred from the DNA. The sample table shows more than 140,000 clones, and around nine tenths are seen once. Jointly, the top ten make up about 3.1% of the sample.

Separate from the roughly 650-subject first cohort, the validation cohort of 95 to 150 subjects was the group to which the donors belonged. The data are from a study of cytomegalovirus exposure and HLA in healthy donors (dated by TCRdb to between 2016 and 2019). Background for the entire study: A later analysis indicated that the 100 to 150 validation repertoires were generated on the platform also employed for the 670 or so repertoires of the first cohort. The study was designed to test whether signatures of past pathogen exposure could be identified by cataloging public T cell receptors. Besides the first cohort of 550 to 750 subjects, a separate validation cohort made up of some 110 different subjects was used. The study combined high-throughput TCR immunosequencing, statistical association of individual TCRs with disease status, and machine learning to predict cytomegalovirus infection status.

Paper-wide results and their limitations: A total of fewer than 200 TCR beta chains were listed by the study as associated with cytomegalovirus. The classifier was reported to diagnose cytomegalovirus status with high specificity and sensitivity in both the original and validation cohorts. In a later analysis, TCRs clustered in the first cohort were found to also tend to co-occur in the 130 or so validation repertoires, with 94% of cluster scores above 0. In vitro tests confirmed that three of the cytomegalovirus-associated TCR beta chains recognize cytomegalovirus antigens. The authors suggested that the approach could potentially be extended to other disease states and immunological phenotypes. While some public TCRs were present in many individuals, most TCR sequences turned up only very rarely across donors. A later analysis lacked HLA typing for the validation cohort, so it scored co-occurrence in that cohort across all 110 or so repertoires.

Specimen: PBMCs. This sequence originates from a woman under 30 in good health and CMV-seropositive. This chain is built from TRBV5-1 and TRBJ2-1; 8 nucleotides in the junction match TRBD1. The CDR3 region reads CASSYTGGTSFSSYNEQFF. In nucleotide form, the sequence is TGCGCCAGCAGCTATACAGGGGGGACCTCTTTTAGCTCCTACAATGAGCAGTTCTTC.